This T cell receptor beta chain was sequenced during a study of blood T cell repertoires in COVID-19. Here immunoSEQ multiplex PCR was the method, and the copy in TCRdb shows in-frame clones only, minus some. The sample consists of 270,000 or so clones, approximately 90% of them appearing once. The CDR3 is made up of 12 amino acids. The V end was cut by 1 base, the J end by 2 bases, with 3 bases between. Germline-derived CDR1 and CDR2 are SGHDN and FVKESK. Cohort placement rested on clinical history that participants reported themselves. A PCR-confirmed or clinician-diagnosed COVID-19 case had contacted exposed participants within 2 weeks of entry.

This clonotype was obtained from a man aged 35 to 55 who had been exposed to COVID-19. The V call is TRBV14, the J call TRBJ2-7; D is undetermined. Sequencing was carried out using PBMCs or T cells enriched from blood (not recorded which). The CDR3 DNA follows: TGTGCCAGCAGCCAAGGGCCCTACGAGCAGTACTTC. This sequence encodes CASSQGPYEQYF.